This TCR beta chain was recovered during a study of cytomegalovirus exposure and HLA in healthy donors. Germline CDR1 and CDR2: SGDLS and YYNGEE. The CDR3 is made up of 15 amino acids. The ends lost 2 bases at V and 4 bases at J; junction bases unmatched: 4. PCR employed 60 Vbeta and 13 Jbeta primers. Using immunoSEQ multiplex PCR, the repertoire was profiled, and TCRdb retains in-frame clones only, with some absent. Of roughly 100,000 clones in the sample, about 80% were seen once. The V call is TRBV9, the J call TRBJ2-3; 10 nucleotides line up with TRBD2. Input material: PBMCs. This sequence was found in a young man in good health and CMV-seronegative. CDR3 in DNA: TGTGCCAGCAGCGTTCCTAGCGGGAGCGCAGATACGCAGTATTTT. It specifies CASSVPSGSADTQYF.